This T cell receptor (beta chain) appears in the sequencing data of a study of shared clonotypes between healthy human individuals. On this clone itself: Its antigen is currently unknown.

Germline V gives CDR1 MNHEY, CDR2 SVGAGI. V was shortened by 1 base and J by 15 bases, with 10 bases between the two germline ends. The CDR3 extends over 11 amino acids. Clones were read by immunoSEQ multiplex PCR, and TCRdb kept only the in-frame ones, dropping some. The data contain approximately 2,300,000 clones, less than 95% of them singletons. Study outcomes and limitations: In general, naive subsets displayed greater estimated richness than memory subsets did. Clonotypes not shared had lower generation probabilities than those common to all four donors.

The chain uses TRBV6-5 and TRBJ1-5; D perhaps matches TRBD1 (5 bases). The sequence derives from a man between 18 and 29 years old in good health. Some clones in this sample may be carry-over from other donors' samples. What was sequenced was naive CD4+ T cells from PBMCs. The subset: CD45RA+ positively selected. In DNA, the CDR3 is TGTGCCAGCAGTTACTTCAGGGATTGGCATTTT. Protein: CASSYFRDWHF.